This TCR beta chain emerged from a study of cytomegalovirus exposure and HLA in healthy donors. CDR1 and CDR2 (germline): SQVTM, ANQGSEA. The CDR3 is 13 amino acids. V dropped 7 bases and J dropped 5; count of bases not matched to a gene: 7. Sequenced by immunoSEQ multiplex PCR; TCRdb stores in-frame clones only, minus some. The profile shows 100,000 to 150,000 clones, 75% to 90% of them singletons. This clone was detected only once. This chain uses TRBV29-1 with TRBJ2-2; 7 bases are a match to TRBD1. The receptor's source is a young woman in good health and CMV-seronegative. Sequencing was carried out using PBMCs. The CDR3 DNA reads TGCAGCGCACCGGGACAGAAGACCGGGGAGCTGTTTTTT. Protein sequence: CSAPGQKTGELFF.